The present entry profiles one T cell receptor beta chain with its context. The target antigen is unknown. This CDR3 comprises 12 residues. V was pared by 5 bases and J by 0 bases, with 4 bases between. CDR1 and CDR2 from the germline V gene are ENHRY and SYGVKD. PCR involved 60 Vbeta and 13 Jbeta primers. The table came from immunoSEQ multiplex PCR; TCRdb's copy has only in-frame clones and leaves some out. The table for this sample gives around 200,000 clones. This sample was taken from a study of cytomegalovirus exposure and HLA in healthy donors. Findings and limits, study-wide: Further analysis, carried out later, found HLA-associated TCR beta chains more clonally expanded than equally common other chains. A likely sequencing artifact accounted for one observed cluster of highly shared sequence variants. One variant, a missense change in DCLRE1C, was linked in a later analysis to TCR beta V- and J-gene trimming. A later analysis reported that several of the most significant clusters appeared to be linked to common viral pathogens, among them Epstein-Barr virus.

This TCR derives from a girl aged 2-10 years in good health and CMV-seropositive. The chain has TRBV10-3 and TRBJ1-1; no clear D. Sequenced material: PBMCs. The DNA of the CDR3 is TGTGCCATCAGTACTATGAACACTGAAGCTTTCTTT. Translated, it gives CAISTMNTEAFF.